This is a list of T cell receptor beta chains from one sample in a study of blood T cell repertoires in COVID-19. The repertoire was sequenced with immunoSEQ multiplex PCR; TCRdb's copy has only in-frame clones and lacks some. The table has hundreds of thousands of clones, 70% to 90% seen once. The sample taken for sequencing was PBMCs or T cells enriched from blood (not recorded which). The receptor source for this set is a man aged 35 to 55 who had recovered from COVID-19. CDR3s include the opening cysteine and the closing phenylalanine or tryptophan. D genes are given only for firm matches. Rows may omit the clone size; those that give it use once, few, many or a size class.

size	V	D	J	DNA	CDR3
.	TRBV5-1	.	TRBJ2-7	TGCGCCAGCAGCTACGCCTTCGGAGGCTTGAGGGACGAGCAGTACTTC	CASSYAFGGLRDEQYF
few	TRBV5-5	.	TRBJ1-2	TGTGCCAGCAGCAGCACAGGGAGTGGTTACTATGGCTACACCTTC	CASSSTGSGYYGYTF
.	TRBV19	.	TRBJ2-5	TGTGCCAGTAGTATATCTCGCGGGGCCCAGTACTTC	CASSISRGAQYF
.	TRBV3-1/TRBV3-2	TRBD2	TRBJ2-7	TGTGCCAGCTATTCTAGCGGGACACCCTACGAGCAGTACTTC	CASYSSGTPYEQYF
.	TRBV27	TRBD1	TRBJ1-1	TGTGCCAGCAGTACCCCGCGGACAGGCATGAACACTGAAGCTTTCTTT	CASSTPRTGMNTEAFF
once	TRBV2	.	TRBJ1-3	TGTGCCAGCAGTTCAGGAAGCTCTGGAAACACCATATATTTT	CASSSGSSGNTIYF
once	TRBV7-2	TRBD2	TRBJ2-5	TGTGCCAGCAGCTTAGGGGGTAGCGGGAGGAAGACCCAGTACTTC	CASSLGGSGRKTQYF
.	TRBV7-9	.	TRBJ1-2	TGTGCCAGCAGCAGGGACGGGTTAGGCTACACCTTC	CASSRDGLGYTF
.	TRBV6-4	TRBD2	TRBJ2-7	TGTGCCAGCTATGGGAGGGACGGCCTAAACTACGAGCAGTACTTC	CASYGRDGLNYEQYF
.	TRBV27	TRBD2	TRBJ2-3	TGTGCCAGCAGTCGACTAGCGGGGGGACTCACAGATACGCAGTATTTT	CASSRLAGGLTDTQYF
.	TRBV28	TRBD1	TRBJ2-7	TGTGCCAGCAGTTCGAACAGGGGACACGAGCAGTACTTC	CASSSNRGHEQYF
.	TRBV7-2	.	TRBJ1-5	TGTGCCAGCAGCGCCTGGAGCCATCAGCCCCAGCATTTT	CASSAWSHQPQHF
.	TRBV7-9	.	TRBJ1-2	TGTGCCAGCAGGCACGGACAGTTCGAGAACTATGGCTACACCTTC	CASRHGQFENYGYTF
.	TRBV7-8	.	TRBJ1-4	TGTGCCAGCAGTCGAAACTTACGGACAGTATTAGAGGAAAAACTGTTTTTT	CASSRNLRTVLEEKLFF
.	TRBV6-6	.	TRBJ1-5	TGTGCCAGCAGCGTAAGCAATCAGCCCCAGCATTTT	CASSVSNQPQHF
.	TRBV19	.	TRBJ1-3	TGTGCCAGTAGCCGCCGTAGCTCTGGAAACACCATATATTTT	CASSRRSSGNTIYF
few	TRBV18	.	TRBJ1-6	TGTGCCAGCTCACCTCAAAGCGGGGCCCTAAATTCACCCCTCCACTTT	CASSPQSGALNSPLHF
.	TRBV6-2/TRBV6-3	.	TRBJ1-1	TGTGCCAGCAGTTTTCACAGGGCTTCAGCTTTCTTT	CASSFHRASAFF
.	TRBV11-2	.	TRBJ2-3	TGTGCCAGCAGCTTAACGGGAGACCCCATTAGTACGCAGTATTTT	CASSLTGDPISTQYF
once	TRBV4-3	.	TRBJ1-1	TGCGCCAGCAGCCTCGGACGGGAAGTGGCTGAAGCTTTCTTT	CASSLGREVAEAFF